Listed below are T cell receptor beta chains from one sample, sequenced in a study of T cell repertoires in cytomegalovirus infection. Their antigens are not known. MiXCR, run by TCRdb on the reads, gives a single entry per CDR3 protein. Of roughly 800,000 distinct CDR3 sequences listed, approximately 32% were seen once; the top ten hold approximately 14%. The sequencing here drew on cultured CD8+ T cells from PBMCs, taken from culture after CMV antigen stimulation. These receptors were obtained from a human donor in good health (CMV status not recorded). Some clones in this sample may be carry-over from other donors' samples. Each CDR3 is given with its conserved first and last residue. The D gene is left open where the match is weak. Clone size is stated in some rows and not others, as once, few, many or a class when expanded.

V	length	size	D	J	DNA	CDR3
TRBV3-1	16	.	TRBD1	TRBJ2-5	TGTGCCAGCAGCCAAGATCCGGGACAGTACCAAGAGACCCAGTACTTC	CASSQDPGQYQETQYF
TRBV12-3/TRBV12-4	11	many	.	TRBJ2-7	TGTGCCAGCAGTTTGGAGTACGAGCAGTACTTC	CASSLEYEQYF
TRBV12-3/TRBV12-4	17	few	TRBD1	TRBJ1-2	TGTGCCAGCAGCCTAGCCGCTGGGACAGTTGTTAACTATGGCTACACCTTC	CASSLAAGTVVNYGYTF
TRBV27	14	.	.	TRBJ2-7	TGTGCCAGCAGTTTAACAGGGGGAGGGCAAGAGCAGTACTTC	CASSLTGGGQEQYF
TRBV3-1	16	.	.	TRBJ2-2	TGTGCCAGCAGCCAAGATGACCCGATTAACACCGGGGAGCTGTTTTTT	CASSQDDPINTGELFF
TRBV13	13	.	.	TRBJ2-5	TGTGCCAGCAGCTTACAGGAAGTGAGGACCCAGTACTTC	CASSLQEVRTQYF
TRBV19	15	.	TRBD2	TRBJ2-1	TGTGCCAGTAGTATAGGAGCGGGGGGGGTCAATGAGCAGTTCTTC	CASSIGAGGVNEQFF
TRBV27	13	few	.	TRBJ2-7	TGTGCCAGCAGCGCGGCTCTCGGGGGCGAGCAGTACTTC	CASSAALGGEQYF
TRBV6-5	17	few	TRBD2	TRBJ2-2	TGTGCCAGCAGTTACTCGAACGCGGGGGGGCCTTCGGGGGAGCTGTTTTTT	CASSYSNAGGPSGELFF
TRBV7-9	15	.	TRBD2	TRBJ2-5	TGTGCCAGCAGCAAATATAGCGGGGGGCAAGAGACCCAGTACTTC	CASSKYSGGQETQYF
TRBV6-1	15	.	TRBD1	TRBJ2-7	TGTGCCAGCAGTTATCAGACAGGGAGCTCCTACGAGCAGTACTTC	CASSYQTGSSYEQYF
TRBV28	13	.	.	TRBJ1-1	TGTGCCAGCAGTCCCCGGGGGGCCACTGAAGCTTTCTTT	CASSPRGATEAFF
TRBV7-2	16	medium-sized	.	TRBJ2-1	TGTGCCAGCAGCCCAGCTGGGGTCTCAATCCACAATGAGCAGTTCTTC	CASSPAGVSIHNEQFF
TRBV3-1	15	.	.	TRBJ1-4	TGTGCCAGCAGCCAAGATGAGGCAGGGGATGAAAAACTGTTTTTT	CASSQDEAGDEKLFF
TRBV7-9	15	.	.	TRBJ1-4	TGTGCCAGCAGCAGAGGCCGGGCACTTAATGAAAAACTGTTTTTT	CASSRGRALNEKLFF
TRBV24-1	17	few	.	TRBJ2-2	TGTGCCACCAGTGATTTGTTTGCAGGGACGAACACCGGGGAGCTGTTTTTT	CATSDLFAGTNTGELFF
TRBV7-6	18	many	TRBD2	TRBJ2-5	TGTGCCAGCAGCTTAGATCTAGCGGGGGACCACCGTTGGGAGACCCAGTACTTC	CASSLDLAGDHRWETQYF
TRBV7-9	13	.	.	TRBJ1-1	TGTGCCAGCAGCTTAGCAGGGAGGGCTGAAGCTTTCTTT	CASSLAGRAEAFF
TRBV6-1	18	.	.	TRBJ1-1	TGTGCCAGCAGTTACCTTCGAAGAGAGTCCCTTTCTGACACTGAAGCTTTCTTT	CASSYLRRESLSDTEAFF
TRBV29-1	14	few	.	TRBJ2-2	TGCAGCGTTAACAGGGACCGGAACACCGGGGAGCTGTTTTTT	CSVNRDRNTGELFF
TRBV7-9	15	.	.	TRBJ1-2	TGTGCCAGCAGCTTAGCGGACGGTCCTAACTATGGCTACACCTTC	CASSLADGPNYGYTF
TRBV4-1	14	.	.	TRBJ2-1	TGCGCCAGCAGCCCGATCCGGGATGGAGGGGAGCAGTTCTTC	CASSPIRDGGEQFF
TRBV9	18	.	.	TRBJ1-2	TGTGCCAGCAGCGTAGGCAGAACGGACTCCCTAGCTAACTATGGCTACACCTTC	CASSVGRTDSLANYGYTF
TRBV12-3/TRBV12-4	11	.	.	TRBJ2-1	TGTGCCAGCAGAAAGGGAATTTGGCAGTTCTTC	CASRKGIWQFF
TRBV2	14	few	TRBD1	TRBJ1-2	TGTGCCAGCAGTTCCGGGACAGGGTGGGGAGGCTACACCTTC	CASSSGTGWGGYTF
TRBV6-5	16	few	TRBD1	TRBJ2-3	TGTGCCAGCAGTCCGCCCCGGACAGGGTTTATAGATACGCAGTATTTT	CASSPPRTGFIDTQYF
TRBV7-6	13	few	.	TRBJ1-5	TGTGCCAGCAAGAGGGGAAGGGACGGGCCCCAGCATTTT	CASKRGRDGPQHF
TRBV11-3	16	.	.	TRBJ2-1	TGTGCCAGCAGCTTTAGGGGAGAACCCCCCTACAATGAGCAGTTCTTC	CASSFRGEPPYNEQFF
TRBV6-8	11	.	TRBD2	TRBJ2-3	TGTGCCAGCAGTGGGGGGAGGGGGCAGTATTTT	CASSGGRGQYF
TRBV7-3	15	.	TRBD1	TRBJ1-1	TGTGCCAGCAGCTTAGGCTTAGGACAGGGGGCTGAAGCTTTCTTT	CASSLGLGQGAEAFF
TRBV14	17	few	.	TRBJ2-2	TGTGCCAGCAGCCTATTCCCGGCGGGGCGCCCCACCGGGGAGCTGTTTTTT	CASSLFPAGRPTGELFF
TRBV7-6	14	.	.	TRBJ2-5	TGTGCCAGCAGCTTAGGGCCCTCAGGGGAGACCCAGTACTTC	CASSLGPSGETQYF
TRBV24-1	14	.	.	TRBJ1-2	TGTGCCACCTCACCCCCCACGGTAAACTATGGCTACACCTTC	CATSPPTVNYGYTF
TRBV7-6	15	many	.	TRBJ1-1	TGTGCCAGCAGCTTATACAGCGTCATGAACACTGAAGCTTTCTTT	CASSLYSVMNTEAFF
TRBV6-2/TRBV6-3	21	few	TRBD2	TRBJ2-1	TGTGCCAGCAGTTACCCCCCTCGGGGGGGGCTACTAGGTCTGTCCTACAATGAGCAGTTCTTC	CASSYPPRGGLLGLSYNEQFF
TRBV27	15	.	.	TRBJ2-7	TGTGCCAGCACCTTTAGGGGGACATCATCCTACGAGCAGTACTTC	CASTFRGTSSYEQYF
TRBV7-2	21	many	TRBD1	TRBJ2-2	TGTGCCAGCAGCTTTTTTCCCTTAGGGATCACCGGGACAGCGAACACCGGGGAGCTGTTTTTT	CASSFFPLGITGTANTGELFF
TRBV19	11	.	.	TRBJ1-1	TGTGCCAGTGCCAAGGGGTACGAGGCTTTCTTT	CASAKGYEAFF
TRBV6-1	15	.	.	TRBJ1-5	TGTGCCAGCAGCCATTCCAGAGGGAGCAATCAGCCCCAGCATTTT	CASSHSRGSNQPQHF
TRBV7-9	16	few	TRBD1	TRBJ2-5	TGTGCCAGCAGCTTTCCGGGACAGGGTTTGAAAGAGACCCAGTACTTC	CASSFPGQGLKETQYF
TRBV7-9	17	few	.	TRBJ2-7	TGTGCCAGCAGCGGACCCGAAATAGACAGAGAACCCTACGAGCAGTACTTC	CASSGPEIDREPYEQYF
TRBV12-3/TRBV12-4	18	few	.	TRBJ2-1	TGTGCCAGCAGTCCGGTACCGGGACAACGTCCCGCTTATGGTGAGCAGTTCTTC	CASSPVPGQRPAYGEQFF
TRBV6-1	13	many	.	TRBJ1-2	TGTGCCAGCAGTTCGGACAGCCTCTATGGCTACACCTTC	CASSSDSLYGYTF
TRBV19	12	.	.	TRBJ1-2	TGTGCCAGTAGTATAGCCACCTATGGCTACACCTTC	CASSIATYGYTF
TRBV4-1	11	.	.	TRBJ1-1	TGCGCCAGCAGCCAAGAGTCGGAAGCTTTCTTT	CASSQESEAFF
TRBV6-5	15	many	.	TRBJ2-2	TGTGCCAGCAGTTACTTCAGTCCCTTTGGCGGGGAGCTGTTTTTT	CASSYFSPFGGELFF
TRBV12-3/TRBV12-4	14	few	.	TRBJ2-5	TGTGCCAGCAGTTTAGTGGGACCACAAGAGACCCAGTACTTC	CASSLVGPQETQYF
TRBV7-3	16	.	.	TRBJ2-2	TGTGCCAGCAGCTTAAACGGCTACCCCGAGGGCGGGGAGCTGTTTTTT	CASSLNGYPEGGELFF
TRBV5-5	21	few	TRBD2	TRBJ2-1	TGTGCCAGCAGCTTGGCCTCTGGGCTAGCGGGTGCCGTTCGGGACTACAATGAGCAGTTCTTC	CASSLASGLAGAVRDYNEQFF
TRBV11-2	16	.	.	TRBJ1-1	TGTGCCAGCAGCGACCGGGACACCCCAAGCAGCACTGAAGCTTTCTTT	CASSDRDTPSSTEAFF
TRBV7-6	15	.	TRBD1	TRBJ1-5	TGTGCTAGCAGCGGTCGACAGGGGGGAAATCAGCCCCAGCATTTT	CASSGRQGGNQPQHF
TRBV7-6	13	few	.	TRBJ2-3	TGTGCCAGCAGGCATATCCTCACAGATACGCAGTATTTT	CASRHILTDTQYF
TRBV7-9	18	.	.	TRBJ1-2	TGTGCCAGCAGCTTAGCGCACCCGGAGGGGAGTCAAGGCTATGGCTACACCTTC	CASSLAHPEGSQGYGYTF
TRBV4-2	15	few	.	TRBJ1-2	TGTGCCAGCAGCCAAGGCCCCCTACAGGGTGATGGCTACACCTTC	CASSQGPLQGDGYTF
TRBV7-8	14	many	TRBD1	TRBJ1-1	TGTGCCAGCAGCTTACGACAGGGTTGGACTGAAGCTTTCTTT	CASSLRQGWTEAFF
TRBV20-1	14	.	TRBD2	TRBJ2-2	TGCAGTGCTAGAGATACTAGCGAGGCCGGGGAGCTGTTTTTT	CSARDTSEAGELFF
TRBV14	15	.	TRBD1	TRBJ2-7	TGTGCCAGCAGACACGGACAGGGCTTCTCCTACGAGCAGTACTTC	CASRHGQGFSYEQYF
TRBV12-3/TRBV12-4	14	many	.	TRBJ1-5	TGTGCCAGCAGAACCCTAGGTAGCAATCAGCCCCAGCATTTT	CASRTLGSNQPQHF
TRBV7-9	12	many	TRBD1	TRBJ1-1	TGTGCCAGCAGCTTAAACAGGGGAGATGCTTTCTTT	CASSLNRGDAFF